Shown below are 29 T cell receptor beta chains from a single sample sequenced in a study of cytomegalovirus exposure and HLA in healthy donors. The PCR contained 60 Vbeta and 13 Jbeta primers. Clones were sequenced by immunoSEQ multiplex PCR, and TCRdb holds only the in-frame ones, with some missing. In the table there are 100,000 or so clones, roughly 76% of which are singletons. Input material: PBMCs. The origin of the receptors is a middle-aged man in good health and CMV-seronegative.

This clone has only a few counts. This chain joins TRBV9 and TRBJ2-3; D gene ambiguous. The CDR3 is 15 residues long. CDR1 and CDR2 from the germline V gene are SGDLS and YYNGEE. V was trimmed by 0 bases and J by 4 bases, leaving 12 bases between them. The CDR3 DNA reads TGTGCCAGCAGCGTAGCTCTGGGTGCGGCAGATACGCAGTATTTT. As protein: CASSVALGAADTQYF.

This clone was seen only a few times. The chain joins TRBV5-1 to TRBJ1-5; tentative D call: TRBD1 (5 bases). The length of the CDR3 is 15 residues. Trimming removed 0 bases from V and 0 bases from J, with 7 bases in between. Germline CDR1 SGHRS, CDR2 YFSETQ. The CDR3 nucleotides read TGCGCCAGCAGCTTGGACAGGCCTAGCAATCAGCCCCAGCATTTT. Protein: CASSLDRPSNQPQHF.

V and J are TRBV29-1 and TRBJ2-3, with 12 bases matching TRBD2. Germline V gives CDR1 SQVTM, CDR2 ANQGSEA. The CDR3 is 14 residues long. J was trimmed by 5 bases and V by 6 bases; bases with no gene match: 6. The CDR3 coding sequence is TGCAGCGTAAGACTAGCGGGGGTGAGAGATACGCAGTATTTT. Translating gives CSVRLAGVRDTQYF.

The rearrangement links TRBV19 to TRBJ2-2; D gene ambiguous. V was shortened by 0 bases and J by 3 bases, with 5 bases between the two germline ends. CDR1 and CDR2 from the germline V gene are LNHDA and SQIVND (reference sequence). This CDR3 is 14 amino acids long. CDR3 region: CASSIDSYTGELFF. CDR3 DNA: TGTGCCAGTAGTATAGATAGCTACACCGGGGAGCTGTTTTTT.

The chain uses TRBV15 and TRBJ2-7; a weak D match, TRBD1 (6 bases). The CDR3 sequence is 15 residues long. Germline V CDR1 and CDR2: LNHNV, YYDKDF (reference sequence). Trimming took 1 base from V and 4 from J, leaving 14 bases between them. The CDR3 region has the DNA TGTGCCACCAGCAGAGCCTTACAGGGTTCGTACGAGCAGTACTTC. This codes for CATSRALQGSYEQYF.

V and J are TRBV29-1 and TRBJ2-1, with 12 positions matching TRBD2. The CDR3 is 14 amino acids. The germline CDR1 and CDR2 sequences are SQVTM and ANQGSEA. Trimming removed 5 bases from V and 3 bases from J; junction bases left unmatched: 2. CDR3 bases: TGCAGCGTTCCTAGCGGGGGGGACTACAATGAGCAGTTCTTC. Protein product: CSVPSGGDYNEQFF.

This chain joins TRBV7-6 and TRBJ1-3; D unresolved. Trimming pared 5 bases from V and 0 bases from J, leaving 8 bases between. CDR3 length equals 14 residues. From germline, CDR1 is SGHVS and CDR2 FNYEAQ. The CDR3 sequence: CASSAVSSGNTIYF. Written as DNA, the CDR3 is TGTGCCAGCAGCGCCGTTAGCTCTGGAAACACCATATATTTT.

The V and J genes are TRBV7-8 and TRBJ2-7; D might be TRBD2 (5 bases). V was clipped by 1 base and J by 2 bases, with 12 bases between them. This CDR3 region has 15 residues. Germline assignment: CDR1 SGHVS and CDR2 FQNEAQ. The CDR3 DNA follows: TGTGCCAGCAGCTTAGTGCCGGACGGGACCTACGAGCAGTACTTC. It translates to CASSLVPDGTYEQYF. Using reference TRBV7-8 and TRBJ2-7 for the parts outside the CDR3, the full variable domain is GAGVSQSPRYKVAKRGQDVALRCDPISGHVSLFWYQQALGQGPEFLTYFQNEAQLDKSGLPSDRFFAERPEGSVSTLKIQRTQQEDSAVYLCASSLVPDGTYEQYFGPGTRLTVT.

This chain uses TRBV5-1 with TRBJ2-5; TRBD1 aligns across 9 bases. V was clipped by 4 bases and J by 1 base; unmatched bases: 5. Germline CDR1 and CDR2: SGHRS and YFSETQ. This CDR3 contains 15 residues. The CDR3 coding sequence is TGCGCCAGCAGCGGGGGACAGGGCCCCCAAGAGACCCAGTACTTC. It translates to CASSGGQGPQETQYF. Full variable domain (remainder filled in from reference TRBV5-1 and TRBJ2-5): KAGVTQTPRYLIKTRGQQVTLSCSPISGHRSVSWYQQTPGQGLQFLFEYFSETQRNKGNFPGRFSGRQFSNSRSEMNVSTLELGDSALYLCASSGGQGPQETQYFGPGTRLLVL.

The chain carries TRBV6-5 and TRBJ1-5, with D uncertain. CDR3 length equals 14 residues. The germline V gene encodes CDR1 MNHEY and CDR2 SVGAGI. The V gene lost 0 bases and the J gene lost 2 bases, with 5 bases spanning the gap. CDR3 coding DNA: TGTGCCAGCAGTTACTCAGCCGGCAATCAGCCCCAGCATTTT. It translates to CASSYSAGNQPQHF.

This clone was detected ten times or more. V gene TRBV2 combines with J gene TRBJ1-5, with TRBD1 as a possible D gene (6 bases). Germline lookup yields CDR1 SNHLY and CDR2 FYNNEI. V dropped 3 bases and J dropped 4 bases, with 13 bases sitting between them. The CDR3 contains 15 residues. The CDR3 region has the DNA TGTGCCAGCAGTGATTTCAGGGGCGGTAATCAGCCCCAGCATTTT. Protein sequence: CASSDFRGGNQPQHF.

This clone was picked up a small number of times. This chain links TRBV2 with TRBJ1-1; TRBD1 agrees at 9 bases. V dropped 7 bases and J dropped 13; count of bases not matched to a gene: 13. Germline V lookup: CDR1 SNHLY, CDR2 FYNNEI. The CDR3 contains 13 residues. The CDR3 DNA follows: TGTGCCAGCAAGTTACAGGGGGCCCGGAGGGATTTCTTT. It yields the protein CASKLQGARRDFF.

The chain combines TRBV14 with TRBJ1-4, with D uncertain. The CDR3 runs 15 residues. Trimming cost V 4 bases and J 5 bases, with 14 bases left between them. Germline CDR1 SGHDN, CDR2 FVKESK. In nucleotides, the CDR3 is TGTGCCAGCAGCCCACTGTTGTCAATAAATGAAAAACTGTTTTTT. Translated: CASSPLLSINEKLFF.

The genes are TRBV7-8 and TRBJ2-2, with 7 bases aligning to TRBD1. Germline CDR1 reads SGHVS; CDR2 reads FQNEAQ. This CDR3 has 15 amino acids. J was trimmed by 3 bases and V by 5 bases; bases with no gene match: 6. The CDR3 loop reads CASSPRDRYTGELFF. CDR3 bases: TGTGCCAGCAGCCCACGGGACAGATACACCGGGGAGCTGTTTTTT. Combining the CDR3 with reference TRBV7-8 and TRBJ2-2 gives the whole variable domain GAGVSQSPRYKVAKRGQDVALRCDPISGHVSLFWYQQALGQGPEFLTYFQNEAQLDKSGLPSDRFFAERPEGSVSTLKIQRTQQEDSAVYLCASSPRDRYTGELFFGEGSRLTVL.

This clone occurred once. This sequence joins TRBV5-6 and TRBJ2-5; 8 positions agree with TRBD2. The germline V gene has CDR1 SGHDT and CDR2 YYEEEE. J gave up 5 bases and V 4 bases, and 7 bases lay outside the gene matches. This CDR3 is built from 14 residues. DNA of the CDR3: TGTGCCAGCAGCCCGGGACTAGGTTTCGAGACCCAGTACTTC. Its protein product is CASSPGLGFETQYF.

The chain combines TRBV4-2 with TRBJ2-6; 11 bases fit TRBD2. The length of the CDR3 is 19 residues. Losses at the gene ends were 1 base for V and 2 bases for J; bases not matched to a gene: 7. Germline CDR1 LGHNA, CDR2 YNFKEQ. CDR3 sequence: CASSQGVAGGPTGANVLTF. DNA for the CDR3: TGTGCCAGCAGCCAAGGGGTAGCGGGGGGGCCTACTGGGGCCAACGTCCTGACTTTC.

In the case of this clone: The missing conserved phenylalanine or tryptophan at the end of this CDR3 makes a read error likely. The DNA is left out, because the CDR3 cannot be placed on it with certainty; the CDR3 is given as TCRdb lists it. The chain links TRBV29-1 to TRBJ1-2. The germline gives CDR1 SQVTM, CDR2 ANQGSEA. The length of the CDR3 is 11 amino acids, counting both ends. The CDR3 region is CSVWDLTGIAL.

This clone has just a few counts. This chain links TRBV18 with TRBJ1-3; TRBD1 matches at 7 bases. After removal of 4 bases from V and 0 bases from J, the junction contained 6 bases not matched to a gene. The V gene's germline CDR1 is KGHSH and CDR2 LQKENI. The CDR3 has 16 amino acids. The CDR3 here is CASSQGQLFSGNTIYF. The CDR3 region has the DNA TGTGCCAGCTCACAGGGACAGCTGTTCTCTGGAAACACCATATATTTT.

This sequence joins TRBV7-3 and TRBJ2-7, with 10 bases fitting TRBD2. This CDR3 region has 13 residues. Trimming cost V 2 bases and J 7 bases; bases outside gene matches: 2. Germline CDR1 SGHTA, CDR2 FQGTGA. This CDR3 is CASSLLAGVEQYF. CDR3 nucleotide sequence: TGTGCCAGCAGCTTACTAGCGGGGGTGGAGCAGTACTTC.

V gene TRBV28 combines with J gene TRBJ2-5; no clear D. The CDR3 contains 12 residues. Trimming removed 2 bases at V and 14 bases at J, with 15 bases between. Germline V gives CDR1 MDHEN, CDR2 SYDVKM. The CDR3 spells CASSLASRSPYF. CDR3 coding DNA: TGTGCCAGCAGTTTAGCGTCCAGGTCGCCCTACTTC.

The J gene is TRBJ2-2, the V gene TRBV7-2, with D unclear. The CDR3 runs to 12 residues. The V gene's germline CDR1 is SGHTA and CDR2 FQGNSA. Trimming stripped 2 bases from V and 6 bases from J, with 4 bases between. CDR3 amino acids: CASSLNSGELFF. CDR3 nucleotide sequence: TGTGCCAGCAGCTTAAACTCCGGGGAGCTGTTTTTT. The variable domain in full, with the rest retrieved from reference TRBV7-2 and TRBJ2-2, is GAGVSQSPSNKVTEKGKDVELRCDPISGHTALYWYRQSLGQGLEFLIYFQGNSAPDKSGLPSDRFSAERTGGSVSTLTIQRTQQEDSAVYLCASSLNSGELFFGEGSRLTVL.

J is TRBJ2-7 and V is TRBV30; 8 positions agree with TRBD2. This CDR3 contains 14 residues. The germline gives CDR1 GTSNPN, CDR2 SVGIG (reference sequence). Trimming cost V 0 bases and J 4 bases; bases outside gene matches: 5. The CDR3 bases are TGTGCCTGGAGTGTATACGGGGGGGCTTACGAGCAGTACTTC. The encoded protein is CAWSVYGGAYEQYF.

In DNA form, the CDR3 reads TGCACCAGCAGCCACCCTTCTAAGAGGCAAGTTAATGAAAAACTGTTTTTT. Protein product: CTSSHPSKRQVNEKLFF. This chain joins TRBV1 and TRBJ1-4. TRBV1 is tagged as a pseudogene. The CDR3 extends over 17 amino acids.

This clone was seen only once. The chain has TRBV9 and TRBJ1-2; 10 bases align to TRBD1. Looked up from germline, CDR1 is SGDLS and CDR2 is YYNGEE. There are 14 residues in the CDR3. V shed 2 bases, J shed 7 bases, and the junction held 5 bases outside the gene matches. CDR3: CASSVGTGEVGYTF. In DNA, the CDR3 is TGTGCCAGCAGCGTTGGGACAGGGGAAGTTGGCTACACCTTC.

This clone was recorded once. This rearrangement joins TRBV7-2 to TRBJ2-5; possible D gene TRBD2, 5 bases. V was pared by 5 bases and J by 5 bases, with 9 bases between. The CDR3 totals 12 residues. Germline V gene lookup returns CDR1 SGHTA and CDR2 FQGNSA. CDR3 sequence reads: CASSLTRETQYF. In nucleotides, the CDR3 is TGTGCCAGCAGCCTCACTAGGGAGACCCAGTACTTC.

CDR3 sequence: CASSGTDNSNQPQHF. The DNA for the CDR3 is TGTGCCAGCTCAGGGACAGATAATAGCAATCAGCCCCAGCATTTT. The rearrangement uses TRBV18 and TRBJ1-5, with 7 bases matching TRBD1. The length of the CDR3 is 15 residues. Trimming took 5 bases from V and 0 from J; bases not matched to a gene: 4. Germline V gene data show CDR1 as KGHSH and CDR2 as LQKENI.

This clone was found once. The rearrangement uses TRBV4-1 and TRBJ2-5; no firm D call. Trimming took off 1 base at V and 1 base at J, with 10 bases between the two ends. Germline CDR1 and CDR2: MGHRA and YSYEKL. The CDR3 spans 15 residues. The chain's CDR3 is CASSQAWAGQETQYF. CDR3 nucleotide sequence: TGCGCCAGCAGCCAAGCCTGGGCCGGCCAAGAGACCCAGTACTTC.

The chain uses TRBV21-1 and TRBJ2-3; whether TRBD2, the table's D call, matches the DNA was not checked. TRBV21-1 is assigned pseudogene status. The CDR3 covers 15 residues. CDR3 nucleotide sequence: TGTGCCAGCAGAATCGGGACTTGGGGACCAGATACGCAGTATTTT. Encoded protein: CASRIGTWGPDTQYF.

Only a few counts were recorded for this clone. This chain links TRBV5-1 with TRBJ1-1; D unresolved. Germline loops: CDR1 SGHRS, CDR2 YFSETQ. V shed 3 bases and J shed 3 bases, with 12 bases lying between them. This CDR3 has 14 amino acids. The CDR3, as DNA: TGCGCCAGCAGCTCGGTCCCTCGGGACACTGAAGCTTTCTTT. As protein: CASSSVPRDTEAFF. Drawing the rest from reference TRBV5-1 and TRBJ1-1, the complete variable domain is KAGVTQTPRYLIKTRGQQVTLSCSPISGHRSVSWYQQTPGQGLQFLFEYFSETQRNKGNFPGRFSGRQFSNSRSEMNVSTLELGDSALYLCASSSVPRDTEAFFGQGTRLTVV.